What follows are 27 T cell receptor beta chains derived from one specimen sequenced in a study of low-dose radiotherapy and immunotherapy resistance in tumors. Time point reported: after trial treatment. Treatment of the sample: LDRT plus nivolumab, ipilimumab, low-dose cyclophosphamide and aspirin (RACIN trial). The TCRs were subjected to amplification over about 19 PCR cycles employing a constant-region primer in conjunction with a V-primer adapter. TCRdb used MiXCR to reprocess the reads, holding one entry per CDR3 protein. The profile shows 50,000 or so distinct CDR3 sequences, approximately 35% of them singletons. The specimen was PBMCs, collected after low-dose radiotherapy plus immunotherapy. All receptors come from a male donor with rectosigmoid adenocarcinoma.

This chain connects TRBV5-5 to TRBJ2-3, with D perhaps matching TRBD2 (6 bases). The length of the CDR3 is 13 residues. Germline values: CDR1 SGHKS, CDR2 YYEKEE (reference sequence). Trimming shortened V by 5 bases and J by 4 bases, and 11 bases separated the two germline ends. The CDR3 region has the DNA TGTGCCAGCAGGCGGGGCATCGCAGATACGCAGTATTTT. Translated, it gives CASRRGIADTQYF. The full variable domain, completed using reference TRBV5-5 and TRBJ2-3, is DAGVTQSPTHLIKTRGQQVTLRCSPISGHKSVSWYQQVLGQGPQFIFQYYEKEERGRGNFPDRFSARQFPNYSSELNVNALLLGDSALYLCASRRGIADTQYFGPGTRLTVL.

The J gene is TRBJ2-1, the V gene TRBV5-1, with TRBD2 identical over 10 bases. CDR1 SGHRS and CDR2 YFSETQ come from the germline V gene. CDR3 length: 15 amino acids. J lost 4 bases, V lost 1 base, and 2 bases had no gene match. The CDR3 DNA follows: TGCGCCAGCAGCTTGCGAGCGGGAGGGTACAATGAGCAGTTCTTC. Translating gives CASSLRAGGYNEQFF.

Ten or more counts support this clonotype. The rearrangement uses TRBV28 and TRBJ2-7; D is uncertain. Trimming removed 4 bases at V and 0 bases at J, with 10 bases between. The CDR3 is 14 amino acids. CDR1 and CDR2 (germline): MDHEN, SYDVKM. CDR3 loop: CASSYYTSSYEQYF. DNA for the CDR3: TGTGCCAGCAGTTACTACACGAGCTCCTACGAGCAGTACTTC.

Comments on this clonotype: A much larger clone is a single base away; this may be a read error. This rearrangement joins TRBV7-6 to TRBJ2-1, with 12 bases lining up with TRBD2. Trimming took 6 bases from V and 10 from J; bases not matched to a gene: 10. Germline CDR1 SGHVS, CDR2 FNYEAQ. CDR3 length: 15 residues. This CDR3 is CASRFPSGGVIEQFF. The CDR3 DNA sequence: TGTGCCAGCAGATTCCCTAGCGGGGGGGTTATAGAGCAGTTCTTC.

The gene calls are TRBV5-1 and TRBJ1-2, with TRBD1 identical over 12 bases. Per the germline V gene, CDR1 is SGHRS and CDR2 is YFSETQ. The J segment lost 7 bases and the V segment lost 1 base, leaving 2 bases of the junction unmatched. CDR3 length equals 14 residues. The CDR3 loop is CASSLPGQGAGYTF. The CDR3 DNA reads as TGCGCCAGCAGCTTGCCGGGACAGGGGGCTGGCTACACCTTC.

About this clonotype itself: It is likely a read error: a sequence one base away is far more abundant. The rearrangement links TRBV20-1 to TRBJ2-7; 10 bases match TRBD2. CDR3 length: 15 residues. The J segment lost 7 bases and the V segment lost 1 base, leaving 10 bases of the junction unmatched. Germline CDR1 reads DFQATT; CDR2 reads SNEGSKA (reference sequence). CDR3 sequence: CSARAALAGENEQYF. CDR3 DNA: TGCAGTGCTAGAGCTGCCCTAGCGGGAGAAAATGAGCAGTACTTC.

This clonotype was observed at least ten times. The gene calls are TRBV12-3 or TRBV12-4 and TRBJ1-2; possible D gene TRBD1, 5 bases. V gave up 3 bases and J gave up 2 bases, with 7 bases separating them. This CDR3 has 13 amino acids. For the CDR3, the DNA is TGTGCCAGCAGTTTGGCAGGGAACTATGGCTACACCTTC. It specifies CASSLAGNYGYTF.

The sample holds many counts of this clonotype. The chain has TRBV29-1 and TRBJ2-3; 7 bases fit TRBD2. From germline, CDR1 is SQVTM and CDR2 ANQGSEA. The CDR3 is 14 amino acids. V lost 4 bases to trimming and J lost 0 bases; unmatched junction nucleotides: 4. CDR3 coding DNA: TGCAGCGTTGTGGGTAGCGGGAGCACAGATACGCAGTATTTT. Translated: CSVVGSGSTDTQYF.

The rearrangement links TRBV2 to TRBJ2-3; 8 bases match TRBD2. Germline lookup yields CDR1 SNHLY and CDR2 FYNNEI. The CDR3 consists of 16 residues. With 6 bases clipped from V and 4 bases from J, the junction kept 12 bases outside the gene matches. CDR3 sequence reads: CASSTQAGDGSDTQYF. The CDR3 DNA reads TGTGCCAGCAGCACCCAAGCGGGAGACGGCTCAGATACGCAGTATTTT.

This clonotype was counted ten times or more. The chain couples TRBV10-3 to TRBJ1-1; 7 bases fit TRBD1. The V gene end was trimmed by 2 bases and the J gene end by 5 bases; junction bases not matched to a gene: 2. This CDR3 has 13 amino acids. In germline, CDR1 is ENHRY, CDR2 SYGVKD. CDR3 region: CAISETGVTEAFF. The CDR3 nucleotides read TGTGCCATCAGTGAGACAGGGGTGACTGAAGCTTTCTTT.

This clonotype was counted many times. This chain uses TRBV9 with TRBJ1-1; D remains unclear. The CDR3 totals 13 residues. With 0 bases removed from V and 4 bases from J, the gap between germline ends came to 7 bases. Germline assignment: CDR1 SGDLS and CDR2 YYNGEE. The CDR3 bases are TGTGCCAGCAGCGTAGCTTGGGGCACTGAAGCTTTCTTT. Protein product: CASSVAWGTEAFF.

This clonotype was detected many times. This chain uses TRBV28 with TRBJ2-1; 7 bases are a match to TRBD2. The CDR3 has 14 residues. V gave up 8 bases and J gave up 9 bases; unmatched junction bases: 13. Germline V lookup: CDR1 MDHEN, CDR2 SYDVKM. CDR3 residues: CASQRGLGSSEQFF. DNA of the CDR3: TGTGCCAGCCAACGCGGACTAGGTTCGTCTGAGCAGTTCTTC.

This clonotype was detected many times. This chain uses TRBV18 with TRBJ2-7; 11 nucleotides agree with TRBD2. The CDR3 consists of 15 residues. Germline lookup yields CDR1 KGHSH and CDR2 LQKENI. V dropped 3 bases and J dropped 2; count of bases not matched to a gene: 3. The CDR3 DNA is TGTGCCAGCTCACCCACTAGCGGGAGCCCCTACGAGCAGTACTTC. It specifies CASSPTSGSPYEQYF.

There are many counts of this clonotype. V is TRBV4-1 and J is TRBJ2-7, with TRBD2 matching over 9 bases. From germline, CDR1 is MGHRA and CDR2 YSYEKL. This CDR3 comprises 14 residues. J lost 5 bases, V lost 4 bases, and 6 bases had no gene match. CDR3 DNA: TGCGCCAGCAGCCTCCTAGCGGGAAGTAACGAGCAGTACTTC. Its translation is CASSLLAGSNEQYF.

In its sample, this clonotype is medium-sized. The rearrangement links TRBV7-9 to TRBJ2-6; D is ambiguous. Germline-derived CDR1 and CDR2 are SEHNR and FQNEAQ (reference sequence). CDR3 size: 15 residues. With 3 bases removed from V and 1 base from J, the gap between germline ends came to 7 bases. CDR3 sequence: CASSFSESGANVLTF. In nucleotides, the CDR3 is TGTGCCAGCAGCTTTAGTGAGTCTGGGGCCAACGTCCTGACTTTC.

Remarks on this clonotype: Because the CDR3's place on the DNA is in doubt, the DNA is left out and the CDR3 is given as listed by TCRdb. The chain joins TRBV21-1 to TRBJ2-2; the table's D gene call, TRBD1, was not cross checked with the DNA. TRBV21-1 is recorded as a pseudogene. The CDR3 length is 14 residues, termini included. The CDR3 here is CASSSEPGPGSCFF.

The chain combines TRBV6-2 or TRBV6-3 with TRBJ1-1; D not certain. The germline V gene encodes CDR1 MNHEY and CDR2 SVGEGT. This CDR3 is 14 amino acids long. V lost 2 bases and J lost 1, with 8 bases in between. The CDR3 here is CASSYLGKNTEAFF. CDR3 coding DNA: TGTGCCAGCAGTTACCTAGGGAAGAACACTGAAGCTTTCTTT.

This clonotype was recorded many times. This chain connects TRBV6-2 or TRBV6-3 to TRBJ2-2; 10 nucleotides line up with TRBD2. In germline, CDR1 is MNHEY, CDR2 SVGEGT. The CDR3 totals 16 residues. V was clipped by 2 bases and J by 2 bases; unmatched bases: 2. CDR3 amino acids: CASSYLAGVNTGELFF. As DNA, the CDR3 is TGTGCCAGCAGTTACCTAGCGGGAGTTAACACCGGGGAGCTGTTTTTT.

At least ten counts were recorded for this clonotype. The rearrangement links TRBV7-9 to TRBJ2-3; D not certain. The CDR3 consists of 15 residues. Germline CDR1 is SEHNR and CDR2 is FQNEAQ (reference sequence). Trimming took 1 base from V and 0 from J, leaving 8 bases between them. Written as DNA, the CDR3 is TGTGCCAGCAGCTTAGAGACCGCCAGCACAGATACGCAGTATTTT. Its translation is CASSLETASTDTQYF.

This clonotype was seen many times. A junction boundary mismatches the germline segment, possibly from a read error. The chain uses TRBV29-1 and TRBJ2-5; 7 bases are a match to TRBD2. This CDR3 has 11 amino acids. From germline, CDR1 is SQVTM and CDR2 ANQGSEA. The CDR3 protein is CSVEDWGRVDF. CDR3 bases: TGCAGCGTTGAAGATTGGGGGAGGGTGGACTTC. Variable domain in full (rest from reference TRBV29-1 and TRBJ2-5): SAVISQKPSRDICQRGTSLTIQCQVDSQVTMMFWYRQQPGQSLTLIATANQGSEATYESGFVIDKFPISRPNLTFSTLTVSNMSPEDSSIYLCSVEDWGRVDFGPGTRLLVL.

This clonotype was counted ten times or more. The chain couples TRBV7-2 to TRBJ2-3; 10 nucleotides match TRBD2. This CDR3 is built from 17 residues. The J segment lost 4 bases and the V segment lost 0 bases, leaving 7 bases of the junction unmatched. Germline V CDR1 and CDR2: SGHTA, FQGNSA. CDR3 sequence: CASSLAGGLAGADTQYF. In nucleotides, the CDR3 is TGTGCCAGCAGCTTAGCGGGCGGGCTAGCGGGGGCAGATACGCAGTATTTT.

This clonotype showed up many times. The V gene is TRBV3-1, the J gene TRBJ2-1; D is uncertain. Germline V gene sequence: CDR1 LGHDT, CDR2 YNNKEL (reference sequence). The CDR3 extends over 11 amino acids. V dropped 1 base and J dropped 14 bases, with 9 bases sitting between them. The CDR3 region is CASSQVYLEFF. CDR3 DNA: TGTGCCAGCAGCCAAGTTTACTTAGAGTTCTTC.

This clonotype was detected many times. The gene calls are TRBV2 and TRBJ2-3; 9 bases align to TRBD2. J gave up 2 bases and V 6 bases, and 6 bases lay outside the gene matches. CDR1 is SNHLY, CDR2 FYNNEI, per germline. This CDR3 has 15 amino acids. The chain's CDR3 is CASSMTSGYTDTQYF. The DNA for the CDR3 is TGTGCCAGCAGCATGACTAGCGGATACACAGATACGCAGTATTTT.

There are many counts of this clonotype. The chain is built from TRBV6-5 and TRBJ2-2; D call uncertain. This CDR3 contains 11 residues. In germline, CDR1 is MNHEY, CDR2 SVGAGI. Trimming removed 10 bases from V and 8 bases from J, with 11 bases in between. As DNA, the CDR3 is TGTGCCATCCTGAATGGGGGGGAGCTGTTTTTT. Translation gives CAILNGGELFF.

The chain has TRBV18 and TRBJ1-1; D remains ambiguous. Trimming removed 2 bases from V and 2 bases from J, with 15 bases in between. Germline V gene lookup returns CDR1 KGHSH and CDR2 LQKENI. The CDR3 is 16 residues long. CDR3 DNA sequence: TGTGCCAGCTCACCAGACCCCGGACGGCAAAACACTGAAGCTTTCTTT. Its translation is CASSPDPGRQNTEAFF.

This clonotype has just a few counts. V is TRBV20-1 and J is TRBJ1-4; D unresolved. From germline, CDR1 is DFQATT and CDR2 SNEGSKA (reference sequence). This CDR3 contains 15 residues. The germline V and J ends were trimmed by 4 bases and 1 base, with 13 bases remaining between them. CDR3 sequence: CSATEGRVTNEKLFF. In DNA form, the CDR3 reads TGCAGTGCTACCGAAGGGAGGGTAACTAATGAAAAACTGTTTTTT.

The V call is TRBV7-2, the J call TRBJ2-5; D may be TRBD1 or TRBD2 (5 bases each). There are 14 residues in the CDR3. V lost 1 base and J 4 bases, leaving 10 bases between the germline ends. Per the germline V gene, CDR1 is SGHTA and CDR2 is FQGNSA. The CDR3 DNA sequence: TGTGCCAGCAGCTTAGTAGGGGCGGGAGAGACCCAGTACTTC. Translating gives CASSLVGAGETQYF.